The TCR beta chain described here comes from a study of T-cell memory formation after mild COVID-19. Germline CDR1 and CDR2: MNHEY and SMNVEV (reference sequence). The length of the CDR3 is 14 residues. Deletions cut 0 bases from V and 4 bases from J, with 9 bases between. TCRdb analysed the 5' RACE reads with MiXCR anew, one entry per CDR3 protein. The sample records hundreds of thousands of distinct CDR3 sequences, about an eighth being singletons. The genes are TRBV27 and TRBJ1-1; D remains ambiguous. The sequence was obtained from a man younger than 30 who had mild COVID-19 (a few samples of this study predate the infection). Cell type and time point are not known. Source material: PBMCs or a T cell subset sorted from them (not recorded which). CDR3 coding DNA: TGTGCCAGCAGTTTATCAGGAGGAGTCACTGAAGCTTTCTTT. Its protein is CASSLSGGVTEAFF.